This T cell receptor beta chain was captured by sequencing in a study of cytomegalovirus exposure and HLA in healthy donors. Study in general: Approximately 200 million T cells yielded 110 million or so unique TCR beta sequences in earlier analysis. Among the roughly 400 genotyped donors, 65% to 90% were placed in the Caucasian-associated ancestry cluster.

PCR was performed using 60 Vbeta and 13 Jbeta primers. TCRdb's table, derived via immunoSEQ multiplex PCR, lists solely in-frame clones and lacks some. In the table there are under 90,000 clones, approximately 70% of which are singletons. Trimming left V 0 bases short and J 5 bases short, with 16 bases between. CDR1 is MNHEY and CDR2 is SVGAGI in the germline V gene. CDR3 length equals 16 residues. Overall study findings and caveats: Three of the chains that were CMV-associated were confirmed in vitro to be specific for CMV antigens. For cytomegalovirus status, the classifier reportedly gave diagnoses with high specificity and sensitivity.

Details on this clone: Antigen specificity is unknown.

The chain is built from TRBV6-5 and TRBJ1-2; no firm D call. The source material was PBMCs. The TCR originated in a woman aged 45-60 years in good health and CMV-seropositive. CDR3 protein: CASSYSNTLNLYGYTF. DNA of the CDR3: TGTGCCAGCAGTTACTCGAACACCCTCAACCTGTATGGCTACACCTTC.